The rows below give T cell receptor beta chains drawn from one sample of a study of blood T cell repertoires in COVID-19. Some clones are missing from TCRdb's copy, which holds only in-frame ones; the method was immunoSEQ multiplex PCR. The data show hundreds of thousands of clones, 75% to 90% seen once. Sequencing was performed on PBMCs or T cells enriched from blood (not recorded which). These receptors were collected from a young man who had recovered from COVID-19. The CDR3 runs from the conserved cysteine through the conserved F or W. The D gene is left open where the match is weak. Clone size, where shown, is once, few, many, or a class for clones that have expanded.

D gene	clone size	V gene	J gene	CDR3 DNA	CDR3 protein
NA	NA	TRBV5-1	TRBJ1-2	TGCGCCAGCAGCTTGGACCGAGATCCCGGGGGGGATTCTGGCTACACCTTC	CASSLDRDPGGDSGYTF
NA	NA	TRBV15	TRBJ2-7	TGTGCCACCAGCAGTCATGGCCCGAAGTACTTC	CATSSHGPKYF
NA	once	TRBV6-6	TRBJ1-2	TGTGCCAGCAGTCTCGGGGGGGTAGGCGGCTACACCTTC	CASSLGGVGGYTF
TRBD2	NA	TRBV29-1	TRBJ2-7	TGCAGCGTTGTCGGCCTAGCGGGAGATGAGCAGTACTTC	CSVVGLAGDEQYF
NA	NA	TRBV7-8	TRBJ1-5	TGTGCCAGCAGCTGGGAGGGGGGCAATCAGCCCCAGCATTTT	CASSWEGGNQPQHF
NA	NA	TRBV3-1/TRBV3-2	TRBJ1-6	TGTGCCAGCAGCCAAGAGGCAGGGACTGATTCACCCCTCCACTTT	CASSQEAGTDSPLHF
NA	NA	TRBV5-1	TRBJ1-2	TGCGCCAGCGGACGGCAGGACAGCTATGGCTACACCTTC	CASGRQDSYGYTF
TRBD2	NA	TRBV7-6	TRBJ2-1	TGTGCCAGCACGGGGGAGGGCCTCAATGAGCAGTTCTTC	CASTGEGLNEQFF
TRBD1	NA	TRBV19	TRBJ2-5	TGTGCCAGTAGTATGGGGGGACAGGGACGGGAAGAGACCCAGTACTTC	CASSMGGQGREETQYF
NA	NA	TRBV6-5	TRBJ2-2	TGTGCCAGCAGAGAGGAGTTAAACGGGGAGCTGTTTTTT	CASREELNGELFF
NA	NA	TRBV6-5	TRBJ1-1	TGTGCCACCACCAGGGGAAGAGACACTGAAGCTTTCTTT	CATTRGRDTEAFF
TRBD2	NA	TRBV7-2	TRBJ2-7	TGTGCCAGCAGCTTTAGCGGGAGCACTTACGAGCAGTACTTC	CASSFSGSTYEQYF
NA	NA	TRBV15	TRBJ2-5	TGTGCCACCAGCAAAGGCAGCGTCCAAGAGACCCAGTACTTC	CATSKGSVQETQYF